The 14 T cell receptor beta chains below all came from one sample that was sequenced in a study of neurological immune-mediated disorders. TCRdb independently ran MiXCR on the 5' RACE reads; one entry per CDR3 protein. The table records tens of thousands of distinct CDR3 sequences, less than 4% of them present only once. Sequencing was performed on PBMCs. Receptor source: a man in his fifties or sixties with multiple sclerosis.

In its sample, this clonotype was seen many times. The CDR3 DNA is TGTGCCACCAGCTTGCAGACAGGGATGACTGAAGCTTTCTTT. This encodes CATSLQTGMTEAFF. The V gene is TRBV15, the J gene TRBJ1-1; 7 bases are shared with TRBD1. CDR3 length equals 14 residues. After removal of 5 bases from V and 5 bases from J, the junction contained 8 bases not matched to a gene. Germline-derived CDR1 and CDR2 are LNHNV and YYDKDF (reference sequence).

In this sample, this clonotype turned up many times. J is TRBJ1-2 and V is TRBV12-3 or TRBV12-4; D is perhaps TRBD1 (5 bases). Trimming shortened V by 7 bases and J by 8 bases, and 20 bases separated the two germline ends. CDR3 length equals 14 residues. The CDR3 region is CASTRDGSLGGYTF. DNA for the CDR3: TGTGCCAGCACCCGGGACGGATCCCTGGGAGGCTACACCTTC.

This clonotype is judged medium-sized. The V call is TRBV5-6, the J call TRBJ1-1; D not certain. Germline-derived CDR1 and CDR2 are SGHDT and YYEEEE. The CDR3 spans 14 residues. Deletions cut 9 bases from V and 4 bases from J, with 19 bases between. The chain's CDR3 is CATSGGYGGTEAFF. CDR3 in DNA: TGTGCCACTAGCGGAGGGTATGGTGGCACTGAAGCTTTCTTT. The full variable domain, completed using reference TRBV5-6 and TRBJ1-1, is DAGVTQSPTHLIKTRGQQVTLRCSPKSGHDTVSWYQQALGQGPQFIFQYYEEEERQRGNFPDRFSGHQFPNYSSELNVNALLLGDSALYLCATSGGYGGTEAFFGQGTRLTVV.

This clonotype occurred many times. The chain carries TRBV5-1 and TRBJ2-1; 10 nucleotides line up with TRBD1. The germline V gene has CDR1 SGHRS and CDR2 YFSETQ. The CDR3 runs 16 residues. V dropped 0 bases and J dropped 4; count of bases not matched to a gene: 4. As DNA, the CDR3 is TGCGCCAGCAGCTTGGTTTCGGGACAGGGGTACAATGAGCAGTTCTTC. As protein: CASSLVSGQGYNEQFF.

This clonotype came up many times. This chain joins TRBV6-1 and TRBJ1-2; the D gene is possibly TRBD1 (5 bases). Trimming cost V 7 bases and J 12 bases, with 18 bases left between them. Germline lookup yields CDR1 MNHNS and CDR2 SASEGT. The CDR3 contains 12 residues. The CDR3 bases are TGTGCCAGCACTACCGGGACGGTAACTAACACCTTC. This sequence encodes CASTTGTVTNTF.

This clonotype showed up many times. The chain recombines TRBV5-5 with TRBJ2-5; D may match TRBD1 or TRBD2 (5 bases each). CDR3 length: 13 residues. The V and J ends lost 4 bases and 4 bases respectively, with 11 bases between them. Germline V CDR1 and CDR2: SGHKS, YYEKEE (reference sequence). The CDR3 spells CASSPGTRETQYF. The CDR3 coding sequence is TGTGCCAGCAGCCCGGGGACGAGAGAGACCCAGTACTTC.

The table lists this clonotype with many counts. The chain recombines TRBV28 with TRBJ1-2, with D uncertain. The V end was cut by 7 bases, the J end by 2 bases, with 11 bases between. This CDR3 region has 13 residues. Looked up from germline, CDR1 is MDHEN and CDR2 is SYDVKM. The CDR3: CASTRGPNYGYTF. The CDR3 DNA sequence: TGTGCCAGCACTCGTGGCCCAAACTATGGCTACACCTTC.

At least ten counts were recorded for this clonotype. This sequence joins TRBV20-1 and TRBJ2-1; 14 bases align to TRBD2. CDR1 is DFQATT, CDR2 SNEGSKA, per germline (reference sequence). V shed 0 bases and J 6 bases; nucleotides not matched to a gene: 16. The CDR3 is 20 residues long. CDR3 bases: TGCAGTGCTAGAGATGGGGGACTAGCGGGAGTAGGGGCGGGGATCAATGAGCAGTTCTTC. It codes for CSARDGGLAGVGAGINEQFF.

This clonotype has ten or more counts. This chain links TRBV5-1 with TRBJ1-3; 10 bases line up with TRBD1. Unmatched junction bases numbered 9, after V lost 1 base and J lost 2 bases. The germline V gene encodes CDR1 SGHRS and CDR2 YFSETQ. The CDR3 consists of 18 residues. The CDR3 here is CASSLFIGGTGAGNTIYF. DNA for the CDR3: TGCGCCAGCAGCTTGTTCATCGGCGGGACAGGGGCTGGAAACACCATATATTTT. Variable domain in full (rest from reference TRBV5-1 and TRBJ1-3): KAGVTQTPRYLIKTRGQQVTLSCSPISGHRSVSWYQQTPGQGLQFLFEYFSETQRNKGNFPGRFSGRQFSNSRSEMNVSTLELGDSALYLCASSLFIGGTGAGNTIYFGEGSWLTVV.

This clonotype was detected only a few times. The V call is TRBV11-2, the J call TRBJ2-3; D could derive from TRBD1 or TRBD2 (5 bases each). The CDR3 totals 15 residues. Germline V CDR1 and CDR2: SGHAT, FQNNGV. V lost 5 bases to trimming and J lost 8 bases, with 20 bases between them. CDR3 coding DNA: TGTGCCAGCAGCGAGGGGTTAGGTAGCCTAGTTACGCAGTATTTT. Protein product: CASSEGLGSLVTQYF.

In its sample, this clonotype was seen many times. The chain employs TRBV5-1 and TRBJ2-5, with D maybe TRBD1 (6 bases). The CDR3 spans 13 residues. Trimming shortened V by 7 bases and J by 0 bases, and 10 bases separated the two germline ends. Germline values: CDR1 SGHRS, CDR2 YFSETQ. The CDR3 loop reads CASGRGNQETQYF. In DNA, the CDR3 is TGCGCCAGCGGCAGGGGTAACCAAGAGACCCAGTACTTC.

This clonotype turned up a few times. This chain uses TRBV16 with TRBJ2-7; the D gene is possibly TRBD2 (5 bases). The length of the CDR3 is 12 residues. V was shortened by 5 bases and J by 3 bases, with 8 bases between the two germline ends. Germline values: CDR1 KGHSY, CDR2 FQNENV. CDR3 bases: TGTGCCAGCAGCAGCAGCGGCTACGAGCAGTACTTC. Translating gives CASSSSGYEQYF. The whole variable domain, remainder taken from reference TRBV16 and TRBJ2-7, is GEEVAQTPKHLVRGEGQKAKLYCAPIKGHSYVFWYQQVLKNEFKFLISFQNENVFDETGMPKERFSAKCLPNSPCSLEIQATKLEDSAVYFCASSSSGYEQYFGPGTRLTVT.

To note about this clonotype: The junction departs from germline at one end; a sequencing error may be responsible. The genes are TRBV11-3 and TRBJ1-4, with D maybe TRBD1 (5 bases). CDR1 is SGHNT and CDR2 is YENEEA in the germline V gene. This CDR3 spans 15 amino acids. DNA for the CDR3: TGTGTCAGCAGCTTATCCGGAAACAGGAATGAAAAACTGTTTTTT. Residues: CVSSLSGNRNEKLFF.

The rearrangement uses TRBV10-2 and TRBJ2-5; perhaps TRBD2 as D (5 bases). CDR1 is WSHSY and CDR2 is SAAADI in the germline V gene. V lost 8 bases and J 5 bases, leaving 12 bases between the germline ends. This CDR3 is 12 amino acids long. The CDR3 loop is CASREGRETQYF. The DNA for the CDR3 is TGCGCCAGCCGAGAGGGCCGGGAGACCCAGTACTTC.